Below, one T cell receptor (beta chain) is given with its context. Other DNA sequences within the sample encode an identical CDR3. TCRdb's copy holds only in-frame clones and misses some; the assay was immunoSEQ multiplex PCR. The table includes a few hundred thousand clones, approximately 80% detected once. This sample is drawn from a study of blood T cell repertoires in COVID-19. Study at large: PBMCs, B-cell-depleted T cells, or T cells provided the cDNA or gDNA that made up the material.

Per germline, CDR1 SNHLY and CDR2 FYNNEI. This CDR3 is 15 amino acids long. Trimming took 6 bases from V and 5 from J; bases not matched to a gene: 7. Recovery among Cohort 3 donors was established by two negative PCRs, clearance, or symptom resolution. The sequenced sample was PBMCs or T cells enriched from blood (not recorded which). The chain is built from TRBV2 and TRBJ1-2, with 12 nucleotides matching TRBD1. The source of this sequence is a middle-aged man who had recovered from COVID-19. Written as DNA, the CDR3 is TGTGCCAGCAGAACCGGGACAGGGGGCTATTATGGCTACACCTTC. Protein: CASRTGTGGYYGYTF.